The T cell receptor (beta chain) described here comes from a study of CD8+ T cells in alopecia areata. Study-level results: In scalp and blood during tofacitinib, many expanded lesional clones persisted. Within the top 100, expanded CD8+ clones significantly decreased with tofacitinib, as did scalp clonality. Sequencing of scalp samples also includes resident alphabeta T cells from normal skin.

As regards this clone: What it binds is unknown.

Extracted from the samples, RNA was reverse transcribed into cDNA to serve as the sequencing template. TCRdb's copy holds only in-frame clones and misses some; the assay was immunoSEQ multiplex PCR. The sample has over 2,500 clones; under 85% are singletons. CDR1 is SGHTA and CDR2 is FQGNSA in the germline V gene. The CDR3 is 15 residues long. V lost 3 bases and J lost 6; bases outside the gene matches: 9. Treatment given: oral pan-JAK inhibitor, 5-10 mg twice daily. Alopecia areata patients provided lesional scalp punch biopsies and peripheral blood. This TCR was recovered from a human donor with alopecia areata. The sample here was skin, taken at week 24, from a patient treated with tofacitinib. The chain recombines TRBV7-2 with TRBJ2-7; 9 bases line up with TRBD2. CDR3 in DNA: TGTGCCAGCAGCTTTATAGGCGGGGGGGCCGCCGAGCAGTACTTC. Residues: CASSFIGGGAAEQYF.